The 32 T cell receptor beta chains below come from one sample, sequenced in a study of blood T cell repertoires in COVID-19. The protocol was immunoSEQ multiplex PCR, while the TCRdb copy is restricted to in-frame clones and leaves out a portion. Among about 250,000 clones, roughly 80% were seen once, and the ten largest hold 6% to 9.5%. The sequencing input was peripheral blood. Receptor source: an elderly woman with acute or convalescent COVID-19.

The chain joins TRBV6-6 to TRBJ2-1; 9 nucleotides agree with TRBD2. This CDR3 contains 17 residues. Trimming cost V 5 bases and J 6 bases; bases outside gene matches: 14. Per germline, CDR1 MNHNY and CDR2 SVGAGI (reference sequence). CDR3 loop: CASSPPIRGGERNEQFF. The CDR3 region has the DNA TGTGCCAGCAGTCCTCCAATACGCGGGGGGGAACGCAATGAGCAGTTCTTC.

J is TRBJ1-1 and V is TRBV3-1 (or the pseudogene TRBV3-2); D might be TRBD1 (5 bases). Looked up from germline, CDR1 is LGHDT and CDR2 is YNNKEL (reference sequence). Trimming removed 4 bases at V and 11 bases at J, with 11 bases between. CDR3 length equals 11 residues. This CDR3 reads CASSPHRGAFF. The CDR3, as DNA: TGTGCCAGCAGCCCTCACCGGGGGGCTTTCTTT.

This chain joins TRBV11-3 and TRBJ2-1, with a weak D call TRBD2 (6 bases). Germline CDR1 reads SGHNT; CDR2 reads YENEEA. V was trimmed by 4 bases and J by 7 bases, leaving 20 bases between them. The CDR3 contains 16 residues. DNA of the CDR3: TGTGCCAGCAGCTCACCGACGGGGAGGACCTCTAATGAGCAGTTCTTC. Amino acids: CASSSPTGRTSNEQFF.

V and J are TRBV7-2 and TRBJ2-7; 8 positions match TRBD1. The J segment lost 4 bases and the V segment lost 4 bases, leaving 6 bases of the junction unmatched. CDR1 and CDR2 (germline): SGHTA, FQGNSA. The length of the CDR3 is 14 residues. Here the CDR3 DNA reads TGTGCCAGCAGCTCTTGGGACAGGCTGTACGAGCAGTACTTC. Protein product: CASSSWDRLYEQYF.

This clone occurred a few times. The V call is TRBV5-6, the J call TRBJ1-2; TRBD1 matches at 9 bases. Looked up from germline, CDR1 is SGHDT and CDR2 is YYEEEE. The CDR3 spans 14 residues. V shed 3 bases and J 6 bases; nucleotides not matched to a gene: 6. The CDR3 spells CASSYGQGLNGYTF. The DNA for the CDR3 is TGTGCCAGCAGCTATGGACAGGGGCTAAATGGCTACACCTTC.

The chain couples TRBV12-3 or TRBV12-4 to TRBJ1-5, with D hard to call. The V end was cut by 3 bases, the J end by 3 bases, with 6 bases between. The CDR3 sequence is 13 residues long. CDR3 amino acids: CASSFGLNQPQHF. The DNA for the CDR3 is TGTGCCAGCAGTTTTGGACTCAATCAGCCCCAGCATTTT.

The chain is built from TRBV5-4 and TRBJ2-3, with 7 bases that match TRBD1. The CDR3 has 14 residues. CDR1 and CDR2 (germline): SGHNT, YYREEE (reference sequence). V was pared by 4 bases and J by 1 base, with 3 bases of the junction left unmatched. The CDR3 region has the DNA TGTGCCAGCAGCCGAGGGGGCGGCACAGATACGCAGTATTTT. It is translated as CASSRGGGTDTQYF.

In this sample, this clone turned up a few times. The V gene is TRBV19, the J gene TRBJ1-2, with D perhaps matching TRBD1 (6 bases). Trimming removed 3 bases at V and 4 bases at J, with 15 bases between. Germline CDR1 reads LNHDA; CDR2 reads SQIVND (reference sequence). This CDR3 spans 15 amino acids. The CDR3: CASSIQGKIIYGYTF. The CDR3 coding sequence is TGTGCCAGTAGTATTCAGGGGAAGATTATCTATGGCTACACCTTC.

The chain joins TRBV5-1 to TRBJ1-4, with 7 bases identical to TRBD1. V dropped 4 bases and J dropped 7; count of bases not matched to a gene: 10. The germline gives CDR1 SGHRS, CDR2 YFSETQ. The CDR3 contains 15 residues. CDR3 in DNA: TGCGCCAGCAGCGAATCAGGGGGGCGAGTTGAAAAACTGTTTTTT. The encoded protein is CASSESGGRVEKLFF.

This clone showed up just once. V usage is TRBV6-2 or TRBV6-3 and J usage is TRBJ1-5; D is perhaps TRBD1 (5 bases). Germline-derived CDR1 and CDR2 are MNHEY and SVGEGT. This CDR3 is 16 amino acids long. Trimming removed 0 bases at V and 1 base at J, with 10 bases between. The CDR3 DNA reads as TGTGCCAGCAGTTACTCGGAGGGGCCGAGCAATCAGCCCCAGCATTTT. This translates into CASSYSEGPSNQPQHF.

The chain uses TRBV5-4 and TRBJ1-1, with 10 bases that match TRBD1. This CDR3 contains 14 residues. Germline V lookup: CDR1 SGHNT, CDR2 YYREEE (reference sequence). V was pared by 10 bases and J by 1 base, with 7 bases of the junction left unmatched. CDR3 DNA: TGTGCCGGAAGACAGGGGGCTTCGAACACTGAAGCTTTCTTT. Translation gives CAGRQGASNTEAFF.

This clone was detected a few times. CDR3 amino acids: CASRRTVQEYEQYF. DNA for the CDR3: TGCGCCAGCAGAAGGACAGTTCAAGAATACGAGCAGTACTTC. This sequence joins TRBV4-1 and TRBJ2-7; tentatively, D is TRBD1 (6 bases). CDR1 is MGHRA and CDR2 is YSYEKL in the germline V gene. V was clipped by 6 bases and J by 4 bases, with 16 bases between them. This CDR3 comprises 14 residues.

The chain carries TRBV5-1 and TRBJ2-5; no clear D gene. Trimming removed 6 bases from V and 3 bases from J, with 9 bases in between. The length of the CDR3 is 12 residues. Germline CDR1 and CDR2: SGHRS and YFSETQ. CDR3 loop: CASTISEETQYF. The CDR3 DNA follows: TGCGCCAGCACCATATCGGAAGAGACCCAGTACTTC.

This clone came up once. This sequence joins TRBV7-2 and TRBJ2-1; D is possibly TRBD2 (6 bases). The germline V gene encodes CDR1 SGHTA and CDR2 FQGNSA. V was clipped by 1 base and J by 4 bases, with 8 bases between them. There are 14 residues in the CDR3. CDR3: CASSLDGGYNEQFF. CDR3 DNA: TGTGCCAGCAGCTTAGACGGGGGATACAATGAGCAGTTCTTC.

The chain recombines TRBV5-1 with TRBJ1-3; no reliable D call. Trimming shortened V by 4 bases and J by 0 bases, and 11 bases separated the two germline ends. Per the germline V gene, CDR1 is SGHRS and CDR2 is YFSETQ. The CDR3 is 15 residues long. CDR3 protein: CASSSGFSSGNTIYF. CDR3 nucleotides: TGCGCCAGCAGCAGCGGATTCAGCTCTGGAAACACCATATATTTT.

The chain couples TRBV7-8 to TRBJ1-2; 12 nucleotides agree with TRBD1. Germline V gene data show CDR1 as SGHVS and CDR2 as FQNEAQ. J lost 7 bases, V lost 5 bases, and 17 bases had no gene match. The CDR3 totals 18 residues. The CDR3 DNA reads as TGTGCCAGCAGCCCACGGGGGACAGGGGGCGATCGGGCGGGTGGCTACACCTTC. This translates into CASSPRGTGGDRAGGYTF.

The genes are TRBV6-5 and TRBJ1-3; 8 bases are a match to TRBD1. Germline lookup yields CDR1 MNHEY and CDR2 SVGAGI. The trim removed 6 bases at V and 2 bases at J, leaving 6 bases unmatched. The CDR3 is 15 residues long. The CDR3: CASRDRDLAGNTIYF. The DNA for the CDR3 is TGTGCCAGCAGGGACAGGGATCTCGCTGGAAACACCATATATTTT.

V gene TRBV28 combines with J gene TRBJ2-7; no clear D. CDR3 size: 15 residues. Germline-derived CDR1 and CDR2 are MDHEN and SYDVKM. With 5 bases removed from V and 7 bases from J, the gap between germline ends came to 21 bases. The CDR3 protein is CASSPQWSVGGEQYF. For the CDR3, the DNA is TGTGCCAGCAGTCCTCAATGGAGTGTCGGTGGAGAGCAGTACTTC.

The chain joins TRBV18 to TRBJ2-1; D possibly corresponds to TRBD1 (5 bases). Germline V CDR1 and CDR2: KGHSH, LQKENI. Trimming took off 2 bases at V and 9 bases at J, with 17 bases between the two ends. This CDR3 spans 15 amino acids. CDR3 in DNA: TGTGCCAGCTCACCAGGGCAGGGCGGTGGGGCTGAGCAGTTCTTC. Translated: CASSPGQGGGAEQFF.

This chain connects TRBV6-6 to TRBJ2-7, with D possibly being TRBD1 (6 bases). CDR1 MNHNY and CDR2 SVGAGI come from the germline V gene (reference sequence). Trimming shortened V by 5 bases and J by 4 bases, and 9 bases separated the two germline ends. The CDR3 has 12 residues. CDR3 in amino acids: CASSKQGYEQYF. CDR3 bases: TGTGCCAGCAGTAAACAGGGATACGAGCAGTACTTC.

V gene TRBV10-2 combines with J gene TRBJ1-2; 10 positions agree with TRBD1. The J segment lost 0 bases and the V segment lost 6 bases, leaving 4 bases of the junction unmatched. Germline V gene data show CDR1 as WSHSY and CDR2 as SAAADI. The CDR3 is made up of 15 amino acids. The CDR3 here is CASRNGQGANYGYTF. CDR3 nucleotide sequence: TGCGCCAGCAGGAACGGACAGGGGGCTAACTATGGCTACACCTTC.

The DNA of the CDR3 is TGTGCCAGCAGCGTCCAACAGGGGGAAGCTTTCTTT. It yields the protein CASSVQQGEAFF. This chain connects TRBV7-9 to TRBJ1-1, with 7 nucleotides matching TRBD1. This CDR3 spans 12 amino acids. Trimming took 5 bases from V and 8 from J; bases not matched to a gene: 5. CDR1 is SEHNR, CDR2 FQNEAQ, per germline (reference sequence).

The chain carries TRBV5-6 and TRBJ2-7; the match to TRBD2 covers 8 bases. The CDR3 is 13 amino acids. The germline V gene has CDR1 SGHDT and CDR2 YYEEEE. V was pared by 7 bases and J by 1 base, with 4 bases of the junction left unmatched. The CDR3 here is CASGLAGSYEQYF. CDR3 bases: TGTGCCAGCGGCCTAGCGGGTTCCTACGAGCAGTACTTC.

This clone came up a few times. V is TRBV5-1 and J is TRBJ2-7, with 8 nucleotides matching TRBD2. This CDR3 comprises 16 residues. Trimming at V came to 2 bases and at J to 2 bases, leaving 9 bases not matched to a gene. The V gene's germline CDR1 is SGHRS and CDR2 YFSETQ. The CDR3 nucleotides are TGCGCCAGCAGCTTAGGAGGTTTAGCGGGAACCTACGAGCAGTACTTC. Amino acid sequence: CASSLGGLAGTYEQYF.

The V call is TRBV30, the J call TRBJ2-3; possible D gene TRBD2, 6 bases. Germline V gives CDR1 GTSNPN, CDR2 SVGIG (reference sequence). Trimming shortened V by 0 bases and J by 8 bases, and 9 bases separated the two germline ends. This CDR3 region has 12 residues. The CDR3 nucleotides are TGTGCCTGGAGTGTAGTGGGGGGTACGCAGTATTTT. Translation: CAWSVVGGTQYF. Based on the CDR3 plus reference TRBV30 and TRBJ2-3, the full variable domain is SQTIHQWPATLVQPVGSPLSLECTVEGTSNPNLYWYRQAAGRGLQLLFYSVGIGQISSEVPQNLSASRPQDRQFILSSKKLLLSDSGFYLCAWSVVGGTQYFGPGTRLTVL.

The CDR3 loop is CASSLMAISGYEQYF. The DNA of the CDR3 is TGCGCCAGCAGCTTGATGGCGATATCAGGTTACGAGCAGTACTTC. J is TRBJ2-7 and V is TRBV5-1; D is uncertain. V was trimmed by 1 base and J by 4 bases, leaving 15 bases between them. The CDR3 totals 15 residues. Germline V gene data show CDR1 as SGHRS and CDR2 as YFSETQ. The full variable domain, completed using reference TRBV5-1 and TRBJ2-7, is KAGVTQTPRYLIKTRGQQVTLSCSPISGHRSVSWYQQTPGQGLQFLFEYFSETQRNKGNFPGRFSGRQFSNSRSEMNVSTLELGDSALYLCASSLMAISGYEQYFGPGTRLTVT.

CDR3 sequence (DNA): TGTGCCAGCAGCTTATCCCTCAGGCCCCAAGAGACCCAGTACTTC. Protein: CASSLSLRPQETQYF. The chain recombines TRBV7-3 with TRBJ2-5, with no clear D. Trimming removed 2 bases from V and 1 base from J, with 11 bases in between. The CDR3 has 15 amino acids. Germline V gene lookup returns CDR1 SGHTA and CDR2 FQGTGA.

This clone was observed a few times. CDR3 residues: CASSPWTSWSQETQYF. As DNA, the CDR3 is TGTGCCAGCAGCCCCTGGACATCCTGGTCCCAAGAGACCCAGTACTTC. This chain links TRBV7-9 with TRBJ2-5, with a weak D call TRBD1 (5 bases). Trimming pared 5 bases from V and 1 base from J, leaving 17 bases between. The CDR3 totals 16 residues. Germline assignment: CDR1 SEHNR and CDR2 FQNEAQ (reference sequence).

The sample holds one count of this clone. The genes are TRBV7-2 and TRBJ1-5; possible D gene TRBD1, 6 bases. Germline CDR1 and CDR2: SGHTA and FQGNSA. The length of the CDR3 is 15 residues. V gave up 5 bases and J gave up 3 bases, with 14 bases separating them. CDR3 loop: CASSPVGGPNQPQHF. The CDR3 nucleotides read TGTGCCAGCAGCCCAGTGGGGGGGCCCAATCAGCCCCAGCATTTT.

The chain has TRBV5-6 and TRBJ2-3, with 7 bases lining up with TRBD1. V trimming: 4 bases; J trimming: 6 bases; junction bases outside the gene matches: 8. Germline values: CDR1 SGHDT, CDR2 YYEEEE. The CDR3 is made up of 14 amino acids. CDR3 bases: TGTGCCAGCAGCCAGACAGGGCCATCGGATACGCAGTATTTT. Translated, it gives CASSQTGPSDTQYF.

The count of this clone is one. V and J are TRBV7-9 and TRBJ1-2; possible D gene TRBD1, 5 bases. Trimming cost V 4 bases and J 3 bases, with 18 bases left between them. Per the germline V gene, CDR1 is SEHNR and CDR2 is FQNEAQ (reference sequence). This CDR3 is 16 amino acids long. The CDR3 DNA is TGTGCCAGCAGCTGGAGGGGTGGGACGGACGACTATGGCTACACCTTC. Encoded protein: CASSWRGGTDDYGYTF.

The rearrangement links TRBV6-5 to TRBJ1-6; 7 nucleotides match TRBD1. This CDR3 has 14 residues. J lost 7 bases, V lost 6 bases, and 6 bases had no gene match. Germline values: CDR1 MNHEY, CDR2 SVGAGI. The CDR3, as DNA: TGTGCCAGCAGACCCGGGACAGTCAATTCACCCCTCCACTTT. Its translation is CASRPGTVNSPLHF.